Listed below are T cell receptor beta chains from one sample, sequenced in a study of human T cells and chemical hapten exposure. TCRdb used MiXCR to reprocess the RACE reads, holding one entry per CDR3 protein. The sample has 30,000 to 40,000 distinct CDR3 sequences, over 7.5% seen once. The specimen comprised whole blood, sampled in connection with sensitization to the hapten diphenylcyclopropenone (DPC). The receptors shown here come from a man aged 50 to 60 with alopecia areata. Some clones in this sample may be carry-over from other donors' samples. Both conserved end residues are part of each CDR3. A D gene is named only where the DNA matches it firmly. Not every row has a clone size; where given, it reads once, few, many or a size class.

j_call v_call clone_size d_call cdr3_aa cdr3_nt
TRBJ2-2 TRBV12-3/TRBV12-4 many NA CASSLLLGGGELFF TGTGCCAGCAGTTTATTGCTTGGAGGAGGGGAGCTGTTTTTT
TRBJ2-1 TRBV24-1 many TRBD2 CATSDQPGLASEQFF TGTGCCACCAGTGACCAGCCGGGACTAGCGTCTGAGCAGTTCTTC
TRBJ2-5 TRBV29-1 few NA CSAVRSETQYF TGCAGCGCCGTAAGGTCGGAGACCCAGTACTTC
TRBJ2-1 TRBV19 NA TRBD2 CASSIGTSGNEQFF TGTGCCAGTAGTATCGGGACTAGCGGAAACGAGCAGTTCTTC
TRBJ2-3 TRBV5-1 few NA CASSLGGTHTDTQYF TGCGCCAGCAGCTTGGGTGGGACCCACACAGATACGCAGTATTTT
TRBJ2-2 TRBV7-6 many NA CASSLDLGRGELFF TGTGCCAGCAGCTTAGACCTTGGCAGGGGGGAGCTGTTTTTT
TRBJ2-7 TRBV20-1 NA NA CSARDLTYEQYF TGCAGTGCTCGGGACCTGACCTACGAGCAGTACTTC
TRBJ2-3 TRBV6-5 many NA CASRSDTQYF TGTGCCAGCCGATCGGATACGCAGTATTTT
TRBJ1-2 TRBV29-1 few TRBD1 CSVLKEGGRGNYGYTF TGCAGCGTCCTCAAGGAAGGCGGCAGGGGGAACTATGGCTACACCTTC
TRBJ2-2 TRBV29-1 few NA CSAPGTYTGELFF TGCAGCGCACCCGGGACGTACACCGGGGAGCTGTTTTTT
TRBJ1-2 TRBV6-6 many TRBD1 CASSDRGSYGYTF TGTGCCAGCAGTGACAGGGGCTCCTATGGCTACACCTTC
TRBJ2-7 TRBV28 NA NA CASSLGHRSSYEQYF TGTGCCAGCAGTTTAGGGCACAGGAGCTCCTACGAGCAGTACTTC
TRBJ2-1 TRBV5-1 many TRBD1 CASSMGQGKYNEQFF TGCGCCAGCAGCATGGGACAGGGCAAATACAATGAGCAGTTCTTC
TRBJ2-7 TRBV20-1 many TRBD2 CSARASSGTYEQYF TGCAGTGCTAGAGCTAGTAGCGGGACCTACGAGCAGTACTTC
TRBJ2-7 TRBV27 few TRBD1 CASSKTGTGRSEQYF TGTGCCAGCAGTAAAACCGGGACAGGGAGGAGCGAGCAGTACTTC
TRBJ2-3 TRBV7-2 NA NA CASTLGPDRTDTQYF TGTGCCAGTACCCTAGGGCCAGATCGCACAGATACGCAGTATTTT
TRBJ1-3 TRBV29-1 NA NA CSVGAVSGNTIYF TGCAGCGTTGGCGCCGTCTCTGGAAACACCATATATTTT
TRBJ1-1 TRBV12-3/TRBV12-4 many NA CASSLGGRIDTEAFF TGTGCCAGCAGTTTGGGGGGGAGAATTGACACTGAAGCTTTCTTT
TRBJ2-2 TRBV29-1 few NA CSVQRQEEYGELFF TGCAGCGTGCAGAGACAGGAGGAGTACGGGGAGCTGTTTTTT
TRBJ1-1 TRBV10-2 many NA CASSAMGATEAFF TGCGCCAGCAGTGCGATGGGGGCCACTGAAGCTTTCTTT
TRBJ1-1 TRBV12-3/TRBV12-4 many TRBD1 CASSLSGQGVAGTEAFF TGTGCCAGCAGTTTATCGGGACAGGGGGTAGCTGGCACTGAAGCTTTCTTT
TRBJ2-7 TRBV9 many TRBD2 CASSRTGLAGYEQYF TGTGCCAGCAGCAGAACCGGACTAGCGGGGTACGAGCAGTACTTC
TRBJ1-2 TRBV7-2 many NA CASSFPRTGGSGYTF TGTGCCAGCAGCTTTCCTCGAACCGGGGGTAGCGGCTACACCTTC
TRBJ2-1 TRBV20-1 many NA CSARKGLNDNEQFF TGCAGTGCTAGGAAAGGACTGAACGACAATGAGCAGTTCTTC
TRBJ2-2 TRBV6-1 NA TRBD2 CASIESGMHTGELFF TGTGCCAGCATTGAAAGCGGGATGCACACCGGGGAGCTGTTTTTT
TRBJ2-7 TRBV28 few NA CASSLAGRYEQYF TGTGCCAGCAGTTTAGCGGGACGATACGAGCAGTACTTC
TRBJ2-7 TRBV9 many TRBD2 CASSVGTSGSEQYF TGTGCCAGCAGCGTAGGGACTAGCGGGAGTGAGCAGTACTTC
TRBJ2-3 TRBV20-1 few NA CSARTLTGWDTQYF TGCAGTGCTAGGACGCTGACAGGATGGGATACGCAGTATTTT
TRBJ1-2 TRBV6-1 few TRBD1 CASSKEGTGFGYTF TGTGCCAGCAGTAAAGAAGGGACAGGATTTGGCTACACCTTC
TRBJ1-6 TRBV7-8 many TRBD1 CASSLNKDRANSPLHF TGTGCCAGCAGCTTAAATAAGGACAGGGCTAATTCACCCCTCCACTTT
TRBJ1-1 TRBV7-2 few NA CASSLYGGATTEAFF TGTGCCAGCAGCTTATACGGGGGGGCGACCACTGAAGCTTTCTTT
TRBJ2-2 TRBV20-1 many TRBD2 CSARHSGSTGELFF TGCAGTGCTCGTCACAGCGGGAGCACCGGGGAGCTGTTTTTT
TRBJ2-1 TRBV7-3 few NA CASRNNEQFF TGTGCCAGCAGAAACAATGAGCAGTTCTTC
TRBJ2-5 TRBV12-3/TRBV12-4 few NA CASSFGETQYF TGTGCCAGCAGTTTTGGAGAGACCCAGTACTTC
TRBJ1-5 TRBV29-1 NA NA CSASGGNQPQHF TGCAGCGCTTCAGGGGGCAATCAGCCCCAGCATTTT
TRBJ2-1 TRBV20-1 few TRBD2 CSARRSSGRGNEQFF TGCAGTGCTCGGAGATCTAGCGGGAGGGGTAATGAGCAGTTCTTC
TRBJ2-1 TRBV29-1 NA TRBD1 CSAQTGVRDEQFF TGCAGCGCCCAGACAGGGGTTCGCGATGAGCAGTTCTTC
TRBJ2-1 TRBV20-1 NA TRBD1 CSARQGALNEQFF TGCAGTGCCAGACAGGGGGCGCTTAATGAGCAGTTCTTC
TRBJ2-7 TRBV28 many NA CASSFGGRDEQYF TGTGCCAGCAGTTTCGGGGGTCGCGACGAGCAGTACTTC
TRBJ2-3 TRBV11-2 few TRBD1 CASNQQGPNTDTQYF TGTGCCAGCAACCAACAGGGGCCGAACACAGATACGCAGTATTTT
TRBJ1-6 TRBV7-9 many NA CASSLLGMNSPLHF TGTGCCAGCAGCTTACTGGGGATGAATTCACCCCTCCACTTT
TRBJ2-2 TRBV7-3 NA TRBD2 CASSEGLAGITGELFF TGTGCCAGCAGCGAGGGACTAGCGGGAATCACCGGGGAGCTGTTTTTT
TRBJ2-1 TRBV20-1 many NA CSALGYNEQFF TGCAGTGCTCTCGGTTACAATGAGCAGTTCTTC
TRBJ2-2 TRBV6-2/TRBV6-3 NA NA CASSQQGPLTGELFF TGTGCCAGCAGTCAACAGGGTCCTCTAACCGGGGAGCTGTTTTTT
TRBJ2-7 TRBV2 few TRBD2 CASSELGLAGGEQYF TGTGCCAGCAGTGAGCTGGGACTAGCGGGGGGCGAGCAGTACTTC
TRBJ2-4 TRBV7-2 NA NA CASSLPRAGYIQYF TGTGCCAGCAGCTTACCTAGAGCTGGTTACATTCAGTACTTC
TRBJ2-7 TRBV3-1 NA NA CATGALNEQYF TGTGCCACCGGGGCGCTGAACGAGCAGTACTTC
TRBJ2-2 TRBV2 many TRBD2 CATREGAGELFF TGTGCCACTCGGGAGGGGGCCGGGGAGCTGTTTTTT
TRBJ1-1 TRBV12-3/TRBV12-4 NA NA CASSYRVGNTEAFF TGTGCCAGCAGCTACAGGGTGGGGAACACTGAAGCTTTCTTT
TRBJ2-7 TRBV7-9 few TRBD1 CASSLARMTDMGQSYEQYF TGTGCCAGCAGCTTAGCGAGGATGACCGACATGGGACAGTCCTACGAGCAGTACTTC
TRBJ2-2 TRBV5-4 NA NA CASSPLEGTGELFF TGTGCCAGCAGTCCCCTAGAGGGCACCGGGGAGCTGTTTTTT
TRBJ2-3 TRBV10-3 many TRBD2 CAIVDSGSPDTQYF TGTGCCATCGTCGACAGCGGGAGTCCAGATACGCAGTATTTT
TRBJ2-7 TRBV7-2 many NA CASSRQTSLEQYF TGTGCCAGCAGCCGTCAGACTAGTTTAGAGCAGTACTTC
TRBJ1-2 TRBV9 many NA CASSVDSNYGYTF TGTGCCAGCAGCGTGGACAGCAACTATGGCTACACCTTC
TRBJ1-5 TRBV6-5 medium-sized TRBD1 CASRNRGDNQPQHF TGTGCCAGCAGAAACAGGGGGGACAATCAGCCCCAGCATTTT